The rows below give T cell receptor beta chains drawn from one sample of a study of blood T cell repertoires in COVID-19. The table came from immunoSEQ multiplex PCR; TCRdb's copy has only in-frame clones and leaves some out. The sample has a few hundred thousand clones; 90% are singletons. Sequenced material: peripheral blood. The receptors stem from a woman between 40 and 55 years old with COVID-19, enrolled during active disease. Each CDR3 is given with its conserved first and last residue. A D gene is named only where the DNA matches it firmly.

j_call v_call d_call cdr3_length cdr3_aa
TRBJ1-5 TRBV6-5 - 15 CASRGGPPGNQPQHF
TRBJ1-1 TRBV6-5 - 13 CASREGMNTEAFF
TRBJ2-7 TRBV19 - 13 CASSLGQVYEQYF
TRBJ2-7 TRBV19 - 15 CASRLDRNRAYEQYF
TRBJ1-2 TRBV6-6 - 14 CASSYGQSNYGYTF
TRBJ2-2 TRBV5-1 - 12 CASSQNTGELFF
TRBJ2-5 TRBV7-3 TRBD2 15 CASSYQRGPGETQYF
TRBJ1-2 TRBV19 TRBD1 14 CASSIVASQGSYTF
TRBJ2-3 TRBV28 - 12 CASSPRLGTQYF
TRBJ2-1 TRBV5-1 - 17 CASSLDLPGSSYNEQFF
TRBJ1-1 TRBV24-1 - 11 CATSDLREAFF
TRBJ1-4 TRBV25-1 TRBD1 14 CASSDTGGDEKLFF
TRBJ1-5 TRBV30 - 13 CAWSVQANQPQHF
TRBJ2-1 TRBV5-4 TRBD2 16 CASSPERLAGSTEQFF
TRBJ2-3 TRBV30 TRBD1 16 CAWSVQDRVVSDTQYF
TRBJ1-6 TRBV9 TRBD1 18 CASSPHLGSGGVNSPLHF
TRBJ2-7 TRBV7-9 - 13 CASSLETAYEQYF
TRBJ1-4 TRBV7-8 TRBD1 15 CASSFAGTGGEKLFF